This paragraph covers one T cell receptor (beta chain) sequence. Antigen: not known. During its preparation, the TCRbeta library received unique molecular identifiers. TCRdb processed the PCR reads anew with MiXCR; each CDR3 protein has one entry. The sample lists roughly 400,000 distinct CDR3 sequences; roughly two fifths were seen once. This sample was included in a study of T-cell reconstitution after alpha-beta-depleted transplantation in children. Study-level points and caveats: Reported findings indicate that, about two months after transplant, alpha-beta T cells came from several hundred expanded clones, which were derived from non-depleted graft cells.

Between the trimmed V and J ends, which lost 2 bases and 5 bases, there was a span of 18 bases. In germline, CDR1 is SQVTM, CDR2 ANQGSEA. This CDR3 has 15 residues. V is TRBV29-1 and J is TRBJ1-1; D perhaps matches TRBD1 (6 bases). The sequence derives from a girl aged 2 to 10 with aplastic anemia, due to receive a stem cell transplant. The material was PBMCs, obtained before TCRalphabeta/CD19-depleted stem cell transplant. In nucleotides, the CDR3 is TGCAGCGTTGAAAGAGGACAGTCCATGGGGACTGAAGCTTTCTTT. Its translation is CSVERGQSMGTEAFF.